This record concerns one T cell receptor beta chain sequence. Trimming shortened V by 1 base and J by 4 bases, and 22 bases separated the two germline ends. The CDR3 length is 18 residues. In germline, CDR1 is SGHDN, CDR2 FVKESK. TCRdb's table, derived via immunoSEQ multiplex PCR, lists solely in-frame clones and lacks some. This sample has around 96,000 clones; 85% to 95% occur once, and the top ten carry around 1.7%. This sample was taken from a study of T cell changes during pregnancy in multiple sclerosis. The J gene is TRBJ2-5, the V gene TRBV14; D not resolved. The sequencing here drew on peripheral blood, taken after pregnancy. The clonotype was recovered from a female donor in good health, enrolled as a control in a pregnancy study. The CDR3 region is CASSQGVSWAADGETQYF. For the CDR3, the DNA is TGTGCCAGCAGCCAAGGAGTTAGTTGGGCAGCCGACGGAGAGACCCAGTACTTC. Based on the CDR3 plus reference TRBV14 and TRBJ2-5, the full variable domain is EAGVTQFPSHSVIEKGQTVTLRCDPISGHDNLYWYRRVMGKEIKFLLHFVKESKQDESGMPNNRFLAERTGGTYSTLKVQPAELEDSGVYFCASSQGVSWAADGETQYFGPGTRLLVL.